This TCR delta chain appears in the sequencing data of a study of Vδ1+ human thymocytes. Study findings and constraints: Thymic TRG and TRD repertoires appeared highly polyclonal.

This clone was detected a few times. Its cognate antigen is unknown. The germline V gene encodes CDR1 TSWWSYY and CDR2 QGS. The CDR3 loop spans 25 amino acids. The ends lost 1 base at V and 2 bases at J; junction bases unmatched: 34. The template was reverse-transcribed extracted RNA. Multiplex PCR used pooled V-gene forward primers and a constant-region reverse primer to amplify CDR3s. TCRdb made new clone calls on the multiplex PCR reads using CATT. This table holds just under 55,000 delta-chain clones, about a sixth found once. This chain joins TRDV1 and TRDJ1; the match to TRDD3 covers 7 bases. This TCR was recovered from a boy under two years old who had congenital heart surgery. The material sequenced was Vdelta1+ gamma-delta thymocytes from the thymus. Subset denoted: FACS-sorted CD3+ TCRalphabeta- TCRVdelta1+ TCRVdelta2- thymocytes. The CDR3 DNA reads TGTGCTCTTGGGGAACCCACCGGACGACGAATCCTATTGGGATACTCCGTCCGTTGGACCGATAAACTCATCTTT. Residues: CALGEPTGRRILLGYSVRWTDKLIF.